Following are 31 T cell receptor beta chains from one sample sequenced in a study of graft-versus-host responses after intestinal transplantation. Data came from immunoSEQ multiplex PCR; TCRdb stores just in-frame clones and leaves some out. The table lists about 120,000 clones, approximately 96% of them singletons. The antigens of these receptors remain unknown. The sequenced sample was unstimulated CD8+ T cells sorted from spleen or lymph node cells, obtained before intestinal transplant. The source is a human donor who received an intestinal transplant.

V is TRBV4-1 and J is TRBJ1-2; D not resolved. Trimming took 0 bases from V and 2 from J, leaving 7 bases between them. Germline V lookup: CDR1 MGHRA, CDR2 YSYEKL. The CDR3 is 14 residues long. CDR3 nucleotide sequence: TGCGCCAGCAGCCAAGACCTGGGAAACTATGGCTACACCTTC. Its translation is CASSQDLGNYGYTF.

The CDR3 is CASSITSNQPQHF. CDR3 DNA: TGTGCCAGCAGTATAACTAGCAATCAGCCCCAGCATTTT. V gene TRBV6-5 combines with J gene TRBJ1-5; D uncertain. The CDR3 is 13 residues long. Trimming removed 5 bases from V and 0 bases from J, with 5 bases in between. Germline-derived CDR1 and CDR2 are MNHEY and SVGAGI.

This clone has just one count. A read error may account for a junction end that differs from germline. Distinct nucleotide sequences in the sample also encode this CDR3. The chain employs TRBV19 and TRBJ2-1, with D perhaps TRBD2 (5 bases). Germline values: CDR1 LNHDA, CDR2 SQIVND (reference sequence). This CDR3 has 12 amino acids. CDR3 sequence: CASSIRGNEQFF. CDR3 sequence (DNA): TGTGCCAGTAGTATAAGAGGGAATGAACAGTTCTTC.

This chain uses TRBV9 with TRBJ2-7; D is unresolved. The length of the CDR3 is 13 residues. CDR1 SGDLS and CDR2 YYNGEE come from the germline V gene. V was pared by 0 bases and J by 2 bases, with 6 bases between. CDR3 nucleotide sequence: TGTGCCAGCAGCGTAGGACAAACCTACGAGCAGTACTTC. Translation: CASSVGQTYEQYF.

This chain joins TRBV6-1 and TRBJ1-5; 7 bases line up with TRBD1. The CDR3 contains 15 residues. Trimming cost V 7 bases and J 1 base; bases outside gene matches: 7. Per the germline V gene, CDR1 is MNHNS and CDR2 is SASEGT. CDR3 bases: TGTGCCAGCACCGCGACAGGGTCAAGCAATCAGCCCCAGCATTTT. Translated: CASTATGSSNQPQHF.

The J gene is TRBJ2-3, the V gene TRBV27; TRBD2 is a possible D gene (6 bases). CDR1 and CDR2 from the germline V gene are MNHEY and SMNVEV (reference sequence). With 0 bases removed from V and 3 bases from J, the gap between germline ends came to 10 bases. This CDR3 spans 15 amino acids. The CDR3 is CASSLSEGGTDTQYF. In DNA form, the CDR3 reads TGTGCCAGCAGTTTATCGGAGGGTGGAACAGATACGCAGTATTTT.

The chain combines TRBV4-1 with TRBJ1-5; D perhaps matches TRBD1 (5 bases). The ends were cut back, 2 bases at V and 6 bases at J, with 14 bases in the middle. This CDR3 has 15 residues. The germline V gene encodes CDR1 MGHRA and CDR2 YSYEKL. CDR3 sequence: CASSQSRGGFQPQHF. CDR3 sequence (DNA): TGCGCCAGCAGCCAAAGCCGGGGGGGGTTTCAGCCCCAGCATTTT.

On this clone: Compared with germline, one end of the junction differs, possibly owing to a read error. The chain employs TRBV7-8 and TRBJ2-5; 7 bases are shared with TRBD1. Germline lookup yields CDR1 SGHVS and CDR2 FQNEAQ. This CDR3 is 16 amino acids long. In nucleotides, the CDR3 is TGTGCCAGCAGCTATGGACAGGAATACTTCCAAGAGTCCCAGTACTTC. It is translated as CASSYGQEYFQESQYF.

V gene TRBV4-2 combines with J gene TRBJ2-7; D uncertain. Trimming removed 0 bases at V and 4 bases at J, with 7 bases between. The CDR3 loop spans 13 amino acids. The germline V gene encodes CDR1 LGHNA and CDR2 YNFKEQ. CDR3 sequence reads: CASSQEQIYEQYF. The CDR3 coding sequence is TGTGCCAGCAGCCAAGAACAGATTTACGAGCAGTACTTC.

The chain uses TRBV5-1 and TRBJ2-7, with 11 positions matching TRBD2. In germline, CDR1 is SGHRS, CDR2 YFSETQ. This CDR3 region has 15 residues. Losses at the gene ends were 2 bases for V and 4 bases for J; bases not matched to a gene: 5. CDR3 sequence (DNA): TGCGCCAGCAGCTTAGGACTAGCGGGCGAATACGAGCAGTACTTC. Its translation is CASSLGLAGEYEQYF. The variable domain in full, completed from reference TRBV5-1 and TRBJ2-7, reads KAGVTQTPRYLIKTRGQQVTLSCSPISGHRSVSWYQQTPGQGLQFLFEYFSETQRNKGNFPGRFSGRQFSNSRSEMNVSTLELGDSALYLCASSLGLAGEYEQYFGPGTRLTVT.

The CDR3: CASTPGQGRETQYF. The CDR3 region has the DNA TGTGCCAGCACCCCCGGACAGGGTCGTGAGACCCAGTACTTC. The V and J genes are TRBV28 and TRBJ2-5; 8 nucleotides match TRBD1. Germline loops: CDR1 MDHEN, CDR2 SYDVKM. This CDR3 comprises 14 residues. Unmatched junction bases numbered 9, after V lost 7 bases and J lost 5 bases.

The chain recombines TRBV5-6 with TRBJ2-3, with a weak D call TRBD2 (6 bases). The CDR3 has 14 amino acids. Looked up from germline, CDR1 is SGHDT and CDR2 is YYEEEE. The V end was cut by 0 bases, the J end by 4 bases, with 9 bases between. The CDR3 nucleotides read TGTGCCAGCAGCTTGGGACTAGGCCCAGATACGCAGTATTTT. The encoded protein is CASSLGLGPDTQYF.

The CDR3 is CASSDRGLEQYF. DNA for the CDR3: TGTGCCAGCAGCGACAGGGGGCTCGAGCAGTACTTC. This chain joins TRBV7-9 and TRBJ2-5; 10 bases are shared with TRBD1. The tail of the sequence fits TRBJ2-7 better, so the J call may be wrong. The CDR3 is 12 amino acids. CDR1 SEHNR and CDR2 FQNEAQ come from the germline V gene (reference sequence).

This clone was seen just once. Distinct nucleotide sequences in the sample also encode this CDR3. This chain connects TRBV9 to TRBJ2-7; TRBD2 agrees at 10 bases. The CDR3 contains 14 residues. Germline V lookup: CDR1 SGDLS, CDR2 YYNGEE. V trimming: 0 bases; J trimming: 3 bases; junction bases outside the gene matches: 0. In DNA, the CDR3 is TGTGCCAGCAGCGTAGGGACTAGCGGCTACGAGCAGTACTTC. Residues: CASSVGTSGYEQYF.

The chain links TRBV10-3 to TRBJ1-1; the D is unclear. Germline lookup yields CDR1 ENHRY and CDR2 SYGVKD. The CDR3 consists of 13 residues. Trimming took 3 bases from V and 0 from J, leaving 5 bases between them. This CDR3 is CAISDRLNTEAFF. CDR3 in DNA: TGTGCCATCAGTGACAGACTGAACACTGAAGCTTTCTTT.

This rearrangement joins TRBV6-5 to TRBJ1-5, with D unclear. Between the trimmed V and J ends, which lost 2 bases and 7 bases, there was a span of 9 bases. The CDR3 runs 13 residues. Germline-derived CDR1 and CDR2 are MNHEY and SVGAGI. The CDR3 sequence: CASSYGSKQPQHF. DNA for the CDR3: TGTGCCAGCAGTTACGGGTCGAAGCAGCCCCAGCATTTT.

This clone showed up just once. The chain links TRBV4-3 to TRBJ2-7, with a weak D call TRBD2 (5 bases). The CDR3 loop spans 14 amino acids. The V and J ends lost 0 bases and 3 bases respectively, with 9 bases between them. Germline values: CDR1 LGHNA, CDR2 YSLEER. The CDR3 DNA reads TGCGCCAGCAGCCAAGATCTCGGGGTCTACGAGCAGTACTTC. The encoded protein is CASSQDLGVYEQYF.

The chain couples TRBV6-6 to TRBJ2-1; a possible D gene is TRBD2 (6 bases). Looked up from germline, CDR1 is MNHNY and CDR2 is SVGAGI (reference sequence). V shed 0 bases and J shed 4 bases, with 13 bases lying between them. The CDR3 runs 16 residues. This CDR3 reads CASSYSISGAYNEQFF. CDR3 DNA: TGTGCCAGCAGTTACTCGATTAGCGGAGCTTACAATGAGCAGTTCTTC.

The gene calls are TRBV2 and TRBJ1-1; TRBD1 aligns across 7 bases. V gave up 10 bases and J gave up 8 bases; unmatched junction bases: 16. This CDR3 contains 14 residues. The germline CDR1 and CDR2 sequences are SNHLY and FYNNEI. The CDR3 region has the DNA TGTGCCATCGAAAGACAGGGAGGGGGAGACGAAGCTTTCTTT. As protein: CAIERQGGGDEAFF.

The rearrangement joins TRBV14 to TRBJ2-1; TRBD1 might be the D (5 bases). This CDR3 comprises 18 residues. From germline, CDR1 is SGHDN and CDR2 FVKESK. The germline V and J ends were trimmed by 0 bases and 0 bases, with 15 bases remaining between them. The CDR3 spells CASSQEAGPGSSYNEQFF. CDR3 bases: TGTGCCAGCAGCCAAGAGGCAGGGCCCGGAAGCTCCTACAATGAGCAGTTCTTC. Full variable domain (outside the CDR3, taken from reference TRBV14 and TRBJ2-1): EAGVTQFPSHSVIEKGQTVTLRCDPISGHDNLYWYRRVMGKEIKFLLHFVKESKQDESGMPNNRFLAERTGGTYSTLKVQPAELEDSGVYFCASSQEAGPGSSYNEQFFGPGTRLTVL.

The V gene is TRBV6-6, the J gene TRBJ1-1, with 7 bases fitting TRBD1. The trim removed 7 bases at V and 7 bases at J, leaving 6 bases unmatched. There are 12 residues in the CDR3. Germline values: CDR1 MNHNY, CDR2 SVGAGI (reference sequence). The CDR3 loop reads CASTPGDSEAFF. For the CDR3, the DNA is TGTGCCAGCACCCCTGGGGACAGTGAAGCTTTCTTT.

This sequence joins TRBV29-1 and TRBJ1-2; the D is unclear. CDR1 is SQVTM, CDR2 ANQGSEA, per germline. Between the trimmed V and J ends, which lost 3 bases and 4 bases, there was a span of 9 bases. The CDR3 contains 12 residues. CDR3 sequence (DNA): TGCAGCGTTGAGAGGAGACCCTATGGCTACACCTTC. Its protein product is CSVERRPYGYTF.

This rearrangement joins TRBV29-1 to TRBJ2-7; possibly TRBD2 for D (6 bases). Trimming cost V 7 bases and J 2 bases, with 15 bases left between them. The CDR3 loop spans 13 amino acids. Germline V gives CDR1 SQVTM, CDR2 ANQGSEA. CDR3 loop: CSALGRGPYEQYF. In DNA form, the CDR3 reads TGCAGCGCCCTTGGGCGGGGACCCTACGAGCAGTACTTC.

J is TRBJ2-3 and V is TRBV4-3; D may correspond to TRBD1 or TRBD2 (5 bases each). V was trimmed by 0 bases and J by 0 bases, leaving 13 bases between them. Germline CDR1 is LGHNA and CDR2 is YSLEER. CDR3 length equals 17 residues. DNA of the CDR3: TGCGCCAGCAGCCAAGATATTCCAGGGACCAGCACAGATACGCAGTATTTT. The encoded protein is CASSQDIPGTSTDTQYF.

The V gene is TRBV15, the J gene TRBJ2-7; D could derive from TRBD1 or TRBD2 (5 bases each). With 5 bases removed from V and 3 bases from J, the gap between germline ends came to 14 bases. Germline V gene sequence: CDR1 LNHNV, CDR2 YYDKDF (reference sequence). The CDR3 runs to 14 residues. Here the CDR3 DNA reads TGTGCCACCAGCCAAGAGAGGGACGGCTACGAGCAGTACTTC. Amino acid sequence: CATSQERDGYEQYF. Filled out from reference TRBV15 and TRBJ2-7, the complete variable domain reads DAMVIQNPRYQVTQFGKPVTLSCSQTLNHNVMYWYQQKSSQAPKLLFHYYDKDFNNEADTPDNFQSRRPNTSFCFLDIRSPGLGDTAMYLCATSQERDGYEQYFGPGTRLTVT.

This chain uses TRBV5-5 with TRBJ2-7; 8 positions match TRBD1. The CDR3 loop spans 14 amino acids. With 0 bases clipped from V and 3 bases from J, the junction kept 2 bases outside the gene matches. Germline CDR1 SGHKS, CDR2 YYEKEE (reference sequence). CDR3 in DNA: TGTGCCAGCAGCTTGGCGGGACAGGTCTACGAGCAGTACTTC. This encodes CASSLAGQVYEQYF.

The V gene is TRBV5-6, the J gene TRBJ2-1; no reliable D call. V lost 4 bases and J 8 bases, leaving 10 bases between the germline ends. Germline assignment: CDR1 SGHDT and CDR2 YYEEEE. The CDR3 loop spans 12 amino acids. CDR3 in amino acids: CASSPRRHEQFF. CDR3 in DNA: TGTGCCAGCAGCCCTCGACGCCATGAGCAGTTCTTC.

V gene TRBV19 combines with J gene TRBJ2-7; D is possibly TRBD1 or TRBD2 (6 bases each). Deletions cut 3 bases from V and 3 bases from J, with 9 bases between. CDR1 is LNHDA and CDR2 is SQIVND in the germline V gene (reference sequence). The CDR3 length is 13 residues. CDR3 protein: CASSIKGGYEQYF. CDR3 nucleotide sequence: TGTGCCAGTAGTATTAAGGGGGGCTACGAGCAGTACTTC. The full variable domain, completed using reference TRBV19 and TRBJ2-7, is DGGITQSPKYLFRKEGQNVTLSCEQNLNHDAMYWYRQDPGQGLRLIYYSQIVNDFQKGDIAEGYSVSREKKESFPLTVTSAQKNPTAFYLCASSIKGGYEQYFGPGTRLTVT.

The CDR3 region is CASSLARDQDTGELFF. The CDR3 nucleotides are TGTGCCAGCAGCTTGGCCAGGGATCAGGACACCGGGGAGCTGTTTTTT. V gene TRBV5-6 combines with J gene TRBJ2-2; D possibly corresponds to TRBD1 (5 bases). The germline V and J ends were trimmed by 0 bases and 3 bases, with 12 bases remaining between them. Germline values: CDR1 SGHDT, CDR2 YYEEEE. This CDR3 has 16 residues.

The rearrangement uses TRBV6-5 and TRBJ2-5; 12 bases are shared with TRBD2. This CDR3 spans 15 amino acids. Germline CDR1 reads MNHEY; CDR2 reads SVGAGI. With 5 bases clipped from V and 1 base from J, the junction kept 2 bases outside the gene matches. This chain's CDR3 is CASSQTSGSQETQYF. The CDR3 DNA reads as TGTGCCAGCAGTCAGACTAGCGGGAGCCAAGAGACCCAGTACTTC.

The CDR3 is CASSPVFERESPAYNEQFF. Written as DNA, the CDR3 is TGCGCCAGCAGCCCAGTTTTCGAGCGGGAGTCCCCCGCGTACAATGAGCAGTTCTTC. The chain combines TRBV5-1 with TRBJ2-1; 8 bases agree with TRBD2. Germline loops: CDR1 SGHRS, CDR2 YFSETQ. The V and J ends lost 4 bases and 4 bases, in that order; junction bases with no gene match: 19. This CDR3 region has 19 residues. Complete variable domain (other parts from reference TRBV5-1 and TRBJ2-1): KAGVTQTPRYLIKTRGQQVTLSCSPISGHRSVSWYQQTPGQGLQFLFEYFSETQRNKGNFPGRFSGRQFSNSRSEMNVSTLELGDSALYLCASSPVFERESPAYNEQFFGPGTRLTVL.